This T cell receptor beta chain appears in the sequencing data of a study of OX40 agonist ivuxolimab in advanced cancers. Study-level results: Circulating CD4+ and CD8+ T cells showed clonal expansion by week 6 at 0.1 to 3.0 mg/kg.

The CDR3 extends over 16 amino acids. V dropped 4 bases and J dropped 8 bases, with 21 bases sitting between them. Germline loops: CDR1 SGHDT, CDR2 YYEEEE. As concerns this clone: Its antigen is unidentified.

Sequenced by immunoSEQ multiplex PCR; TCRdb stores in-frame clones only, minus some. The sample has tens of thousands of clones; 75% to 85% are singletons. The input for sequencing was CD4+ or CD8+ T cells sorted from blood, taken in a trial of the OX40 agonist ivuxolimab. The J gene is TRBJ1-4, the V gene TRBV5-6, with D perhaps matching TRBD1 (5 bases). The TCR was taken from an adult with an advanced solid tumor such as melanoma, head and neck, liver or kidney cancer. DNA of the CDR3: TGTGCCAGCAGCCATCGCCGCGGAGGGGACCACGAAAAACTGTTTTTT. Translation: CASSHRRGGDHEKLFF. Together with reference TRBV5-6 and TRBJ1-4, the CDR3 gives the full variable domain: DAGVTQSPTHLIKTRGQQVTLRCSPKSGHDTVSWYQQALGQGPQFIFQYYEEEERQRGNFPDRFSGHQFPNYSSELNVNALLLGDSALYLCASSHRRGGDHEKLFFGSGTQLSVL.